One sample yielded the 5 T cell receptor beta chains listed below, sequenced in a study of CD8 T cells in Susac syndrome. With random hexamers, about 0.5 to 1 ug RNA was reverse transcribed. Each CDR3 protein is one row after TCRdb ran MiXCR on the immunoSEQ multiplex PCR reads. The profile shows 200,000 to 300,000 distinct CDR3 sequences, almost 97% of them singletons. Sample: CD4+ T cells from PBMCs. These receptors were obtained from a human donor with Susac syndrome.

The CDR3 sequence is CAWSGGGPLYEQYF. CDR3 nucleotide sequence: TGTGCCTGGAGTGGGGGGGGACCGCTCTACGAGCAGTACTTC. This chain joins TRBV30 and TRBJ2-7; TRBD2 matches 7 bases. This CDR3 is built from 14 residues. Unmatched junction bases numbered 6, after V lost 1 base and J lost 3 bases. Germline-derived CDR1 and CDR2 are GTSNPN and SVGIG (reference sequence).

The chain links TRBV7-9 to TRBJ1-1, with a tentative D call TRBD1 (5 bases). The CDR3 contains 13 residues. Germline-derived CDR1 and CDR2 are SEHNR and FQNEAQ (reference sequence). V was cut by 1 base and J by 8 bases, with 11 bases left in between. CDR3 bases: TGTGCCAGCAGCTTAGTGGGGACTAAGGAAGCTTTCTTT. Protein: CASSLVGTKEAFF. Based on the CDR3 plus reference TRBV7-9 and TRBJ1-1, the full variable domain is DTGVSQNPRHKITKRGQNVTFRCDPISEHNRLYWYRQTLGQGPEFLTYFQNEAQLEKSRLLSDRFSAERPKGSFSTLEIQRTEQGDSAMYLCASSLVGTKEAFFGQGTRLTVV.

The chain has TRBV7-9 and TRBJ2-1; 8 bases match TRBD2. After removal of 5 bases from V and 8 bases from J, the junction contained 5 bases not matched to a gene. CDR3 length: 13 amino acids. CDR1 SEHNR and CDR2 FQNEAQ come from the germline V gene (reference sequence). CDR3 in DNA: TGTGCCAGCAGCCCAGGGACTAGACATGAGCAGTTCTTC. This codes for CASSPGTRHEQFF. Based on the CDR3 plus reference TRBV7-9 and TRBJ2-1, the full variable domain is DTGVSQNPRHKITKRGQNVTFRCDPISEHNRLYWYRQTLGQGPEFLTYFQNEAQLEKSRLLSDRFSAERPKGSFSTLEIQRTEQGDSAMYLCASSPGTRHEQFFGPGTRLTVL.

The CDR3 sequence is CASSFSPSYEQYF. CDR3 DNA: TGTGCCAGCAGCTTTAGCCCCAGCTACGAGCAGTACTTC. The genes are TRBV11-2 and TRBJ2-7; D is undetermined. Between the trimmed V and J ends, which lost 3 bases and 3 bases, there was a span of 9 bases. The CDR3 length is 13 residues. In germline, CDR1 is SGHAT, CDR2 FQNNGV. Together with reference TRBV11-2 and TRBJ2-7, the CDR3 gives the full variable domain: EAGVAQSPRYKIIEKRQSVAFWCNPISGHATLYWYQQILGQGPKLLIQFQNNGVVDDSQLPKDRFSAERLKGVDSTLKIQPAKLEDSAVYLCASSFSPSYEQYFGPGTRLTVT.

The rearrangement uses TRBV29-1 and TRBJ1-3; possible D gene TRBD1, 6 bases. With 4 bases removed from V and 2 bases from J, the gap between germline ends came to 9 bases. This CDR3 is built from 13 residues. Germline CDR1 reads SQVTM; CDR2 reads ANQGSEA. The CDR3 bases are TGCAGCGTTGGTGGGGGCCCTGGAAACACCATATATTTT. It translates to CSVGGGPGNTIYF.